Below are 23 T cell receptor beta chains sequenced from a single sample in a study of T cell responses to AZD1222 COVID-19 vaccine. Only in-frame clones appear in the TCRdb table, and some are missing; sequencing was by immunoSEQ multiplex PCR. The sample carries some 150,000 clones, 75% to 85% recorded once. The sample here was peripheral blood, taken on day 0 of MenACWY control vaccination. The receptors derive from an adult in good health.

The V call is TRBV18, the J call TRBJ2-5; 7 bases line up with TRBD2. With 2 bases clipped from V and 2 bases from J, the junction kept 8 bases outside the gene matches. The CDR3 is made up of 16 amino acids. Per germline, CDR1 KGHSH and CDR2 LQKENI. The CDR3 nucleotides are TGTGCCAGCTCACCATCGCTAGCGGTAACTCAAGAGACCCAGTACTTC. Residues: CASSPSLAVTQETQYF.

The chain recombines TRBV18 with TRBJ2-7; TRBD2 matches at 14 bases. CDR1 and CDR2 (germline): KGHSH, LQKENI. V shed 3 bases, J shed 6 bases, and the junction held 7 bases outside the gene matches. CDR3 length: 16 amino acids. CDR3 coding DNA: TGTGCCAGCTCACCGACTAGCGGGGGGGCTTCGGGCGAGCAGTACTTC. Translating it yields CASSPTSGGASGEQYF.

V and J are TRBV5-8 and TRBJ1-2; D is undetermined. The CDR3 covers 12 residues. CDR1 is SGHTS and CDR2 is YDEGEE in the germline V gene. Trimming cost V 4 bases and J 7 bases, with 11 bases left between them. The DNA for the CDR3 is TGTGCCAGCAGCGCCCGGGCGGGTGGCTACACCTTC. Translation: CASSARAGGYTF.

The chain couples TRBV19 to TRBJ2-1, with D possibly matching TRBD2 (7 bases). Germline loops: CDR1 LNHDA, CDR2 SQIVND (reference sequence). V was cut by 2 bases and J by 9 bases, with 20 bases left in between. CDR3 length equals 16 residues. The CDR3 region is CASSIRAGARGGEQFF. CDR3 in DNA: TGTGCCAGTAGTATAAGGGCGGGGGCAAGGGGCGGTGAGCAGTTCTTC.

This clone was recorded a few times. V gene TRBV4-2 combines with J gene TRBJ1-5, with no clear D. The germline V gene encodes CDR1 LGHNA and CDR2 YNFKEQ. V was pared by 0 bases and J by 6 bases, with 12 bases between. This CDR3 region has 15 residues. The CDR3 DNA sequence: TGTGCCAGCAGCCAAGAGGGTCGAAAGGGTCAGCCCCAGCATTTT. The encoded protein is CASSQEGRKGQPQHF.

This clone came up once. The V gene is TRBV6-5, the J gene TRBJ1-1; weak D call: TRBD1 (5 bases). Germline V CDR1 and CDR2: MNHEY, SVGAGI. Trimming took 0 bases from V and 3 from J, leaving 8 bases between them. This CDR3 is 14 amino acids long. CDR3 residues: CASSYSPRDTEAFF. The CDR3 nucleotides read TGTGCCAGCAGTTACTCCCCCAGGGACACTGAAGCTTTCTTT.

V is TRBV7-3 and J is TRBJ2-5; 12 bases fit TRBD1. CDR3 length: 16 amino acids. The junction had 7 bases not matched to a gene; V was cut back by 4 bases and J by 4 bases. Per germline, CDR1 SGHTA and CDR2 FQGTGA. Written as DNA, the CDR3 is TGTGCCAGCAGCTCCCTGGGGACAGGGGGCCGAGAGACCCAGTACTTC. Translating it yields CASSSLGTGGRETQYF.

The chain recombines TRBV5-1 with TRBJ2-2, with 7 bases fitting TRBD2. From germline, CDR1 is SGHRS and CDR2 YFSETQ. With 1 base clipped from V and 0 bases from J, the junction kept 6 bases outside the gene matches. The CDR3 has 17 residues. CDR3 in amino acids: CASSLKRGTANTGELFF. Here the CDR3 DNA reads TGCGCCAGCAGCTTGAAGCGGGGAACCGCGAACACCGGGGAGCTGTTTTTT.

This clone was recorded only once. V is TRBV6-5 and J is TRBJ1-5; D ambiguous. CDR3 size: 14 residues. V was pared by 8 bases and J by 4 bases, with 15 bases between. Looked up from germline, CDR1 is MNHEY and CDR2 is SVGAGI. The CDR3 DNA follows: TGTGCCAGCTCGGGTTGGGATCGGAATCAGCCCCAGCATTTT. Residues: CASSGWDRNQPQHF.

This chain uses TRBV9 with TRBJ2-3; TRBD1 is a possible D gene (5 bases). CDR1 and CDR2 (germline): SGDLS, YYNGEE. The CDR3 length is 17 residues. The V end lost 0 bases, the J end lost 2 bases, and 16 bases lay between the germline ends. CDR3 amino acids: CASSVGVVPRVTDTQYF. The CDR3 DNA is TGTGCCAGCAGCGTAGGTGTGGTTCCCAGGGTCACAGATACGCAGTATTTT.

This chain links TRBV2 with TRBJ2-1; D remains unclear. Germline values: CDR1 SNHLY, CDR2 FYNNEI. There are 12 residues in the CDR3. V was shortened by 3 bases and J by 8 bases, with 8 bases between the two germline ends. CDR3 protein: CASSEFSDEQFF. CDR3 in DNA: TGTGCCAGCAGTGAGTTCTCGGATGAGCAGTTCTTC.

The V call is TRBV19, the J call TRBJ1-4; no firm D call. V was clipped by 4 bases and J by 5 bases, with 8 bases between them. The CDR3 consists of 13 residues. Germline CDR1 LNHDA, CDR2 SQIVND (reference sequence). In nucleotides, the CDR3 is TGTGCCAGTAGTAGGCGGGAGAATGAAAAACTGTTTTTT. Its translation: CASSRRENEKLFF.

J is TRBJ1-1 and V is TRBV6-6; D is unclear. This CDR3 contains 13 residues. V was shortened by 8 bases and J by 1 base, with 11 bases between the two germline ends. Looked up from germline, CDR1 is MNHNY and CDR2 is SVGAGI (reference sequence). DNA of the CDR3: TGTGCCAGCTATGGGTCAGGGAACACTGAAGCTTTCTTT. The encoded protein is CASYGSGNTEAFF.

The chain joins TRBV28 to TRBJ1-4, with no clear D. There are 14 residues in the CDR3. Germline CDR1 and CDR2: MDHEN and SYDVKM. Trimming stripped 3 bases from V and 7 bases from J, with 12 bases between. The CDR3 bases are TGTGCCAGCAGTTTTAGGCTCGGGTCTGAAAAACTGTTTTTT. This encodes CASSFRLGSEKLFF.

The rearrangement joins TRBV29-1 to TRBJ2-1; 7 nucleotides match TRBD2. The V gene end was trimmed by 3 bases and the J gene end by 7 bases; junction bases not matched to a gene: 3. From germline, CDR1 is SQVTM and CDR2 ANQGSEA. The CDR3 has 12 amino acids. CDR3 amino acids: CSVDWGGNEQFF. The CDR3 DNA follows: TGCAGCGTTGATTGGGGGGGGAATGAGCAGTTCTTC.

This chain uses TRBV3-1 (or the pseudogene TRBV3-2) with TRBJ2-5; TRBD1 matches at 9 bases. V trimming: 0 bases; J trimming: 4 bases; junction bases outside the gene matches: 6. The CDR3 sequence is 16 residues long. The germline V gene has CDR1 LGHDT and CDR2 YNNKEL (reference sequence). DNA of the CDR3: TGTGCCAGCAGCCAAGAATTGCGGACAGGGGCAGAGACCCAGTACTTC. Residues: CASSQELRTGAETQYF.

This chain connects TRBV7-2 to TRBJ2-7; 9 bases fit TRBD1. Germline CDR1 and CDR2: SGHTA and FQGNSA. This CDR3 comprises 14 residues. The V segment lost 5 bases and the J segment 3 bases; nucleotides outside the gene matches: 5. The DNA for the CDR3 is TGTGCCAGCAGCCAACCGACAGGGGGCTACGAGCAGTACTTC. This codes for CASSQPTGGYEQYF.

The chain combines TRBV14 with TRBJ1-1; 12 bases align to TRBD1. Germline lookup yields CDR1 SGHDN and CDR2 FVKESK. V was pared by 4 bases and J by 1 base, with 10 bases of the junction left unmatched. CDR3 length: 18 residues. CDR3 residues: CASSRAGQGAGRNTEAFF. CDR3 nucleotides: TGTGCCAGCAGCCGCGCGGGACAGGGGGCTGGTAGGAACACTGAAGCTTTCTTT. Full variable domain (remainder filled in from reference TRBV14 and TRBJ1-1): EAGVTQFPSHSVIEKGQTVTLRCDPISGHDNLYWYRRVMGKEIKFLLHFVKESKQDESGMPNNRFLAERTGGTYSTLKVQPAELEDSGVYFCASSRAGQGAGRNTEAFFGQGTRLTVV.

V usage is TRBV7-3 and J usage is TRBJ2-6; possible D gene TRBD2, 5 bases. V was clipped by 0 bases and J by 0 bases, with 6 bases between them. CDR3 length: 16 amino acids. Germline CDR1 is SGHTA and CDR2 is FQGTGA. In DNA, the CDR3 is TGTGCCAGCAGCTTAACAGGAGGCTCTGGGGCCAACGTCCTGACTTTC. Its translation: CASSLTGGSGANVLTF.

The rearrangement uses TRBV6-1 and TRBJ1-6, with 7 positions matching TRBD1. The CDR3 spans 15 residues. Germline lookup yields CDR1 MNHNS and CDR2 SASEGT. The trim removed 1 base at V and 9 bases at J, leaving 6 bases unmatched. CDR3 in amino acids: CASSEGPGQSSPLHF. For the CDR3, the DNA is TGTGCCAGCAGTGAAGGGCCGGGACAGAGTTCACCCCTCCACTTT.

The chain uses TRBV3-1 (or the pseudogene TRBV3-2) and TRBJ2-3, with TRBD2 as a possible D gene (7 bases). V shed 4 bases and J shed 1 base, with 15 bases lying between them. Germline loops: CDR1 LGHDT, CDR2 YNNKEL (reference sequence). The CDR3 extends over 16 amino acids. The CDR3 DNA reads as TGTGCCAGCAGCCGAAGGGGGGGCCAGGGCACAGATACGCAGTATTTT. Translated, it gives CASSRRGGQGTDTQYF.

The J gene is TRBJ2-1, the V gene TRBV7-3, with D perhaps TRBD2 (7 bases). The V gene lost 5 bases and the J gene lost 4 bases, with 18 bases spanning the gap. This CDR3 contains 16 residues. Germline values: CDR1 SGHTA, CDR2 FQGTGA. This CDR3 is CASSQGGSGPYNEQFF. The CDR3 bases are TGTGCCAGCAGCCAAGGGGGTAGCGGGCCTTACAATGAGCAGTTCTTC.

The chain recombines TRBV4-1 with TRBJ1-1; D gene unclear. The CDR3 is 14 residues long. Trimming shortened V by 0 bases and J by 8 bases, and 13 bases separated the two germline ends. The germline V gene encodes CDR1 MGHRA and CDR2 YSYEKL. This chain's CDR3 is CASSQEGLRQEAFF. CDR3 coding DNA: TGCGCCAGCAGCCAAGAAGGACTTAGGCAGGAAGCTTTCTTT.